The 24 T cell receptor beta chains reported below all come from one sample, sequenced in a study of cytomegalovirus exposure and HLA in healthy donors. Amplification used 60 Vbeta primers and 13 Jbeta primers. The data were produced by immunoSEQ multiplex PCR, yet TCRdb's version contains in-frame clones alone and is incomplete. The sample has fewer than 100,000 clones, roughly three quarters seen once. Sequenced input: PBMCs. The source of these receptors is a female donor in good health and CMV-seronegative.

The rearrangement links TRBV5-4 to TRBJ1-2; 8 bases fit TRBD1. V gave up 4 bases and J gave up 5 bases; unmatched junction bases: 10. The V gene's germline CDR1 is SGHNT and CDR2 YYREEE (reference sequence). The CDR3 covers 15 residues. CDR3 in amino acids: CASSTGTGPLYGYTF. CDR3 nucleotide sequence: TGTGCCAGCAGCACAGGGACAGGACCTCTGTATGGCTACACCTTC.

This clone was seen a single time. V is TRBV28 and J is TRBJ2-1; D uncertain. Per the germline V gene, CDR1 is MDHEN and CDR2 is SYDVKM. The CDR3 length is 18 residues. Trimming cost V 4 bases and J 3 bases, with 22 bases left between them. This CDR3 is CASSSNTLRIPNYNEQFF. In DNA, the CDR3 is TGTGCCAGCAGTTCCAACACCCTCAGGATTCCTAACTACAATGAGCAGTTCTTC.

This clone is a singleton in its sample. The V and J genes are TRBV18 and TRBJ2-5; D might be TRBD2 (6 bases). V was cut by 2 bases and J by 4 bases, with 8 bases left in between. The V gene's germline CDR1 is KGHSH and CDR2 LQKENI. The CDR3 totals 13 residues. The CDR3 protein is CASSPAGRETQYF. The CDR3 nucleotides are TGTGCCAGCTCACCAGCCGGGAGAGAGACCCAGTACTTC.

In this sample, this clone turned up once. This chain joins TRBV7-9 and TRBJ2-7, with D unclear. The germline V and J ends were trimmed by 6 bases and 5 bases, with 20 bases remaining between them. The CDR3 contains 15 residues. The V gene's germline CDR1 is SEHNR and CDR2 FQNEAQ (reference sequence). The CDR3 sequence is CASRGQMVPDHEQYF. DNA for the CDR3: TGTGCCAGCAGGGGCCAAATGGTACCCGACCACGAGCAGTACTTC.

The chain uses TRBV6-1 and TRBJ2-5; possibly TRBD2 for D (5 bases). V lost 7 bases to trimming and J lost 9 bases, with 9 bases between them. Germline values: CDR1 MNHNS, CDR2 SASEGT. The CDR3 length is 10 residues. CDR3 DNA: TGTGCCAGCACCTCCGGGGCCCAGTACTTC. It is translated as CASTSGAQYF.

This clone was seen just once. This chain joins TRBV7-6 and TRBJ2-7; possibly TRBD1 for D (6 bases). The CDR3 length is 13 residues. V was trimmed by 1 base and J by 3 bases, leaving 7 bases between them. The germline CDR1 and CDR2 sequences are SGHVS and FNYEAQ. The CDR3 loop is CASSLGDNYEQYF. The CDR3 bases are TGTGCCAGCAGCTTAGGGGACAACTACGAGCAGTACTTC. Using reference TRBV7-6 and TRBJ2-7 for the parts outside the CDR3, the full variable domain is GAGVSQSPRYKVTKRGQDVALRCDPISGHVSLYWYRQALGQGPEFLTYFNYEAQQDKSGLPNDRFSAERPEGSISTLTIQRTEQRDSAMYRCASSLGDNYEQYFGPGTRLTVT.

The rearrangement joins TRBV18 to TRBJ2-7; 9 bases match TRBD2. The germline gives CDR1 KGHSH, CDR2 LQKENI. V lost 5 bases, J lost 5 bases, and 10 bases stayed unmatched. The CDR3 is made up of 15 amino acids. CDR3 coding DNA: TGTGCCAGCTCATCGTCGGTGGCTAGCGGGGACGAGCAGTACTTC. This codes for CASSSSVASGDEQYF.

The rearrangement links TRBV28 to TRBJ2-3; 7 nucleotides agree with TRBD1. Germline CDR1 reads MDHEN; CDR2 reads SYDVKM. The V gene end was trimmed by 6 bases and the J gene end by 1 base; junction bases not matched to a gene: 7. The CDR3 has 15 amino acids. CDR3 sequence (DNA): TGTGCCAGCAGACTCCGACAGGGAGGCACAGATACGCAGTATTTT. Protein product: CASRLRQGGTDTQYF.

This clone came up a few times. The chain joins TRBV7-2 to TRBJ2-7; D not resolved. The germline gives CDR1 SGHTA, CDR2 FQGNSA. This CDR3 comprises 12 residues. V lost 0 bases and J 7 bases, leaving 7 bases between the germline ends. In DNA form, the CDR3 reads TGTGCCAGCAGCTTAGCGCTGACTGAGCAGTACTTC. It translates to CASSLALTEQYF.

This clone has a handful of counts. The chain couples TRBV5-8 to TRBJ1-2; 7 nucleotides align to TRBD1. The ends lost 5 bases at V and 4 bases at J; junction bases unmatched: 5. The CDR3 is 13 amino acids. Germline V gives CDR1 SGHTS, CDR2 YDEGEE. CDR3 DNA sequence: TGTGCCAGCAGTCCGGACAGGCTCTATGGCTACACCTTC. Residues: CASSPDRLYGYTF.

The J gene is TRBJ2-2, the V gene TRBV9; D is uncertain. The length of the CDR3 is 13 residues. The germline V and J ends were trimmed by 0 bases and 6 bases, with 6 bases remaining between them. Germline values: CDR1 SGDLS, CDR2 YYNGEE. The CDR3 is CASSVGGSGELFF. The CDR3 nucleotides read TGTGCCAGCAGCGTAGGAGGTTCCGGGGAGCTGTTTTTT.

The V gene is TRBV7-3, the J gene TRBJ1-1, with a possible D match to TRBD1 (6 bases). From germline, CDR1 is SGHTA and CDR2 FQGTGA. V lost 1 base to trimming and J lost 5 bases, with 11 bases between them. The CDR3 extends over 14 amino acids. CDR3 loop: CASSLKGRGTEAFF. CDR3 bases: TGTGCCAGCAGCTTAAAGGGCAGGGGAACTGAAGCTTTCTTT.

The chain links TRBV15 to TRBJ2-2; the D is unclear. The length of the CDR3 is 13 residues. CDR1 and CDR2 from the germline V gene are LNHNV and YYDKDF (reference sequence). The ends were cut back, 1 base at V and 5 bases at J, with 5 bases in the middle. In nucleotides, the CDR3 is TGTGCCACCAGCAGAGCTACTACCGGGGAGCTGTTTTTT. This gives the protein CATSRATTGELFF.

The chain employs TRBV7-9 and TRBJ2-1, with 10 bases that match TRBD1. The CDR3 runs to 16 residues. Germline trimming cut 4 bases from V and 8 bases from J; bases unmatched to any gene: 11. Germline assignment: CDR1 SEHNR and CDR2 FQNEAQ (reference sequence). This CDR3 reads CASSSWDRGIDHEQFF. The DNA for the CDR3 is TGTGCCAGCAGCTCGTGGGACAGGGGAATCGATCATGAGCAGTTCTTC.

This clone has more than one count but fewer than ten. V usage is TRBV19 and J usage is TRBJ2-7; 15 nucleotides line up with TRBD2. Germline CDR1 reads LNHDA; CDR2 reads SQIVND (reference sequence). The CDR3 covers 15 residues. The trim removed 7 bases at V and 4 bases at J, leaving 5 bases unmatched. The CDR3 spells CASTPGLAGGYEQYF. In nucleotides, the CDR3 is TGTGCCAGTACCCCGGGACTAGCGGGAGGATACGAGCAGTACTTC.

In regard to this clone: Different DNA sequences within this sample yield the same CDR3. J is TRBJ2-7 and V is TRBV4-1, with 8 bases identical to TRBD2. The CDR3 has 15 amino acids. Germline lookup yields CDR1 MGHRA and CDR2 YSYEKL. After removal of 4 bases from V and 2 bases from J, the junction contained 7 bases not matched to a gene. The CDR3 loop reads CASSLQQRETYEQYF. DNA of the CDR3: TGCGCCAGCAGCCTACAACAGCGGGAGACCTACGAGCAGTACTTC.

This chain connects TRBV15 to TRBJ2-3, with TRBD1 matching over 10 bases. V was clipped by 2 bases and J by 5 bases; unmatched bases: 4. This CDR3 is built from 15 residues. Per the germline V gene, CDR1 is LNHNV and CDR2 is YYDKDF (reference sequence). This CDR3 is CATSRTGTGEDTQYF. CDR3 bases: TGTGCCACCAGCAGAACCGGGACAGGGGAAGATACGCAGTATTTT.

CDR3 sequence reads: CASSIRVFSGNTIYF. The CDR3 DNA follows: TGTGCCAGTAGTATTAGAGTCTTCTCTGGAAACACCATATATTTT. The chain employs TRBV19 and TRBJ1-3; D not certain. CDR3 length: 15 residues. CDR1 is LNHDA and CDR2 is SQIVND in the germline V gene (reference sequence). V was shortened by 3 bases and J by 0 bases, with 9 bases between the two germline ends.

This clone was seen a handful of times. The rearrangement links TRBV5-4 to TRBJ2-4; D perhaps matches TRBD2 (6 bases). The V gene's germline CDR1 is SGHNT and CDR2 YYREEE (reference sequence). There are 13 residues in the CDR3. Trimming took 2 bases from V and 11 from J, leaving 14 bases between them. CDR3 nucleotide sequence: TGTGCCAGCAGCTTTATCGGGAGCGGCGTTCAGTACTTC. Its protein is CASSFIGSGVQYF.

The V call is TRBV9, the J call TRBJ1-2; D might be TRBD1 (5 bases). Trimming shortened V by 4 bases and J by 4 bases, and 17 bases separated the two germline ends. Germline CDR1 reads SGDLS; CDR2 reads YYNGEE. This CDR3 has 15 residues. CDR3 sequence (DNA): TGTGCCAGCAGCCCAAAAGGGGCGGGGGGCTATGGCTACACCTTC. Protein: CASSPKGAGGYGYTF.

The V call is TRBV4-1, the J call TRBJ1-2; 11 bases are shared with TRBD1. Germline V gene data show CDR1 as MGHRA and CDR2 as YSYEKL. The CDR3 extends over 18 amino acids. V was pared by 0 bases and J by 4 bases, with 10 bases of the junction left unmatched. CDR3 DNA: TGCGCCAGCAGCCAAGATTTGGGGACAGGGGGACAGATCTATGGCTACACCTTC. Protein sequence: CASSQDLGTGGQIYGYTF.

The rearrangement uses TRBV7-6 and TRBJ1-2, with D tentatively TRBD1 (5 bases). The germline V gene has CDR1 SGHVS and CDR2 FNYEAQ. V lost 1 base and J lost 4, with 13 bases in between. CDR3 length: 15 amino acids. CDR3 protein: CASSLGGDGSYGYTF. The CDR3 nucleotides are TGTGCCAGCAGCTTAGGGGGGGACGGCTCCTATGGCTACACCTTC.

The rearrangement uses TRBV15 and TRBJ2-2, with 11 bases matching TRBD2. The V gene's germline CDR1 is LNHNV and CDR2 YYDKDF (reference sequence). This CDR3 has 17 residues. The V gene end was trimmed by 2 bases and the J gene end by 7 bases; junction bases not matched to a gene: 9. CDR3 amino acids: CATSRPQLAGVSGELFF. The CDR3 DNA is TGTGCCACCAGCAGACCGCAACTAGCGGGAGTAAGCGGGGAGCTGTTTTTT.

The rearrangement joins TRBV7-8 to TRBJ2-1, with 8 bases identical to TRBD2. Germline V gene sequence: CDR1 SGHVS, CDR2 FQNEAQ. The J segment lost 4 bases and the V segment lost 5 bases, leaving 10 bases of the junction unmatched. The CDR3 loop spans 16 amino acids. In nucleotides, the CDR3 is TGTGCCAGCAGCCGCTGGGGGGCTAGCGGGTACAATGAGCAGTTCTTC. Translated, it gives CASSRWGASGYNEQFF.